This paragraph reports one T cell receptor beta chain. Antigen specificity is unknown. Time point reported: new active TB diagnosis, blood taken before or within 7 days of starting treatment. The data were obtained in a study of T cells in tuberculosis. Study at large: CD1B tetramers identified T cells specific for mycobacterial lipid GMM. Within 7 days of starting treatment, or before, PBMC were stored.

Germline CDR1 SGHDN, CDR2 FVKESK. Trimming shortened V by 2 bases and J by 2 bases, and 9 bases separated the two germline ends. The CDR3 has 15 amino acids. Study results and limitations: Samples were chosen by availability of cryopreserved specimens.

TCRdb keeps only in-frame clones here, not all; method: immunoSEQ multiplex PCR. The sample holds about 40,000 clones, around 94% seen once. This specimen was PBMCs, taken at tuberculosis diagnosis. The V gene is TRBV14, the J gene TRBJ1-4; the D gene is possibly TRBD1 (5 bases). The receptor comes from an adult with tuberculosis. CDR3: CASSQSGKTNEKLFF. DNA of the CDR3: TGTGCCAGCAGCCAATCAGGGAAGACTAATGAAAAACTGTTTTTT.